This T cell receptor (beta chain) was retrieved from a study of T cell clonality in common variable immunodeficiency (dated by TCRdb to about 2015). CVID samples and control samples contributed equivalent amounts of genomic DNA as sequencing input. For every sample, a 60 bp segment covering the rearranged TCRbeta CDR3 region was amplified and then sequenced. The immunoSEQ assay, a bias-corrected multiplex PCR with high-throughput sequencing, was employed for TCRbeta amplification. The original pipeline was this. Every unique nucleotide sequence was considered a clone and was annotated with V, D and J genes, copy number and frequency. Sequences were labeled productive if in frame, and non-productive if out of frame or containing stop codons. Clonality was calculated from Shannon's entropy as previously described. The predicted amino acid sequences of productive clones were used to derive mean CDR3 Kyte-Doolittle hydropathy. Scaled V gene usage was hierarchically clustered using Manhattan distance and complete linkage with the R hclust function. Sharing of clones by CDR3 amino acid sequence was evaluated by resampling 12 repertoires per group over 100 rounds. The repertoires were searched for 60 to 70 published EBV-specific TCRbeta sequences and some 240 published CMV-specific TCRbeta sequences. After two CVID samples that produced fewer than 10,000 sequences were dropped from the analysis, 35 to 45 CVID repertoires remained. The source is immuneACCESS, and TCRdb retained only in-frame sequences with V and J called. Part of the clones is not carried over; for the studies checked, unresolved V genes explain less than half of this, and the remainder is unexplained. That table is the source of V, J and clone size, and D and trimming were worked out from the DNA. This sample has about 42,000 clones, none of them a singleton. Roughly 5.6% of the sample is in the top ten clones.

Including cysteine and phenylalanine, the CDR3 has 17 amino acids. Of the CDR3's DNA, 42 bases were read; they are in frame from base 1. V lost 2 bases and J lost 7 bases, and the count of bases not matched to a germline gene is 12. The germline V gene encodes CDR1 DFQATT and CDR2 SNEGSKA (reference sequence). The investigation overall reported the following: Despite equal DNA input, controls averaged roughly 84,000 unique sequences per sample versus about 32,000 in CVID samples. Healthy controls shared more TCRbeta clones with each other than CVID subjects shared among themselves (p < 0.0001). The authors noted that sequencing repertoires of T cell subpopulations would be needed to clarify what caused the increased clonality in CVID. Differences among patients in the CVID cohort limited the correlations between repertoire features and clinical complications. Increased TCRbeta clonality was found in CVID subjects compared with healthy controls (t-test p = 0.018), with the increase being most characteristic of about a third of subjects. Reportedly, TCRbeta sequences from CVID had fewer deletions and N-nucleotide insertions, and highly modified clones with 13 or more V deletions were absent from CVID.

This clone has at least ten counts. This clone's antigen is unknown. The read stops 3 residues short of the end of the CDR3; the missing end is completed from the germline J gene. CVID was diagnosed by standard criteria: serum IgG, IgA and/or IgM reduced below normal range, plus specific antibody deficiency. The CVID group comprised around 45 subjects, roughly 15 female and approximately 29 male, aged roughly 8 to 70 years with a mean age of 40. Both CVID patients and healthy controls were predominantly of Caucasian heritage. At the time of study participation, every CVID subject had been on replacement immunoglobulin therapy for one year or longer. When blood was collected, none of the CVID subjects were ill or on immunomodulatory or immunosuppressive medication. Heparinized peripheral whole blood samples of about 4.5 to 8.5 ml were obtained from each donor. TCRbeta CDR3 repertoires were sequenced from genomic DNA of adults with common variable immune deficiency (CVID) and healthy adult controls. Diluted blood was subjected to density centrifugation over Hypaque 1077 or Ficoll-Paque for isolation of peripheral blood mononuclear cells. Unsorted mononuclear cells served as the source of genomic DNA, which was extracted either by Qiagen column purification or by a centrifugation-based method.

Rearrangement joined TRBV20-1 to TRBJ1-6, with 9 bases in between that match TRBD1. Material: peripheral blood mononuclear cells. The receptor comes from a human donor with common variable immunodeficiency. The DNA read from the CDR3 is TGCAGTGCTAGAAACTCCGGGACAGGGAGGACGAATTCACCC. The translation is CSARNSGTGRTNSP. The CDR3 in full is CSARNSGTGRTNSPLHF.